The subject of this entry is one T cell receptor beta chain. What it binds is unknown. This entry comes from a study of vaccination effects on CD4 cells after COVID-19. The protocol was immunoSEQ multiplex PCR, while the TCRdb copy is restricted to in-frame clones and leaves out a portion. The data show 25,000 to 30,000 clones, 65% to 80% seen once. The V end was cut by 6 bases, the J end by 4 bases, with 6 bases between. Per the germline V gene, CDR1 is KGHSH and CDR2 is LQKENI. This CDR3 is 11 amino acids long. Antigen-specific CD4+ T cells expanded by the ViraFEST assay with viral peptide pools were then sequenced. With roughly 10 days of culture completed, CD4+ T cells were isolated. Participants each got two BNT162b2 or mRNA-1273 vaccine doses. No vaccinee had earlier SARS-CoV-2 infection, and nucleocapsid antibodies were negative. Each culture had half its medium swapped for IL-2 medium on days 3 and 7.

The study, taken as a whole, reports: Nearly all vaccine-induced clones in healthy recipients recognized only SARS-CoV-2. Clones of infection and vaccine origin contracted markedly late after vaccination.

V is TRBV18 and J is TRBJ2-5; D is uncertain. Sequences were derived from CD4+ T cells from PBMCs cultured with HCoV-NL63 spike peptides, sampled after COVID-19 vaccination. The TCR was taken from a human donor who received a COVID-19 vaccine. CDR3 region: CASSSGETQYF. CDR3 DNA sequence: TGTGCCAGCTCCTCAGGAGAGACCCAGTACTTC.